This T cell receptor beta chain stems from a study of cytomegalovirus exposure and HLA in healthy donors. Study-wide background: The study's early data release held some 85 million unique TCRs from HLA-typed donors. The Caucasian-associated ancestry cluster held roughly 80% of 398 genotyped donors. Regarding the study as a whole: Whilst most TCR sequences proved rare, a subset of public TCRs occurred across many donors. With DRB1 most and HLA-C fewest, TCR association rates differed between HLA loci in a later analysis.

In the case of this clone: Its antigen is unidentified.

Primers: 60 Vbeta forward and 13 Jbeta reverse. Only in-frame clones appear in the TCRdb table, and some are missing; sequencing was by immunoSEQ multiplex PCR. This sample contains around 37,000 clones. The CDR3 extends over 15 amino acids. The ends were cut back, 6 bases at V and 1 base at J, with 13 bases in the middle. Germline lookup yields CDR1 MNHNY and CDR2 SVGAGI (reference sequence). The sequence came from a human donor in good health. This chain joins TRBV6-6 and TRBJ1-5; possibly TRBD1 for D (5 bases). The sample comprised PBMCs. The CDR3 sequence is CASSPQEPSNQPQHF. In DNA, the CDR3 is TGTGCCAGCAGCCCACAGGAGCCGAGCAATCAGCCCCAGCATTTT.